Detailed here is one TCR beta chain. The entry originates in a study of T cells in Graves' hyperthyroidism and ophthalmopathy. Any patient presenting with uncontrolled infection, other autoimmune disease, pregnancy or lactation was left out. Amplified TCR beta CDR3 regions derived from RNA transcripts. Carried out on the TCR CDR3, a first-round RT-PCR used the HTBI primer set. TCRdb re-called the multiplex PCR reads with MiXCR, one entry per CDR3 protein. The data contain roughly 750,000 distinct CDR3 sequences, approximately 16% of them singletons. CDR1 and CDR2 from the germline V gene are MNHEY and SMNVEV (reference sequence). V lost 7 bases, J lost 9 bases, and 12 bases stayed unmatched. CDR3 length: 14 residues.

The TCR sequence derives from a man younger than 35 with Graves' hyperthyroidism. The chain links TRBV27 to TRBJ2-7; 10 bases line up with TRBD2. The sample consisted of blood. The CDR3 is CASKPSGSLRGQYF. As DNA, the CDR3 is TGTGCCAGCAAGCCTAGCGGGAGTTTACGTGGGCAGTACTTC.